Listed below are T cell receptor beta chains from one sample, sequenced in a study of blood T cell repertoires in COVID-19. Profiling relied on immunoSEQ multiplex PCR, and the TCRdb table lists in-frame clones only, not all of them. The sample shows 200,000 to 300,000 clones, 86% of them seen only once. The sample comprised peripheral blood. The receptors derive from a man between 35 and 55 years old who had recovered from COVID-19. The conserved cysteine and the conserved F or W are not part of the CDR3 here. Each record gives: J gene, V gene, CDR3 protein.

TRBJ2-5,TRBV7-9,ASSPGKETQY
TRBJ2-2,TRBV2,ASRGLANTGELF
TRBJ1-5,TRBV5-6,ASSLGRAKPQH
TRBJ2-3,TRBV10-2,ASRTSGGGDTQY
TRBJ1-5,TRBV6-6,ASSYLRQGRNQPQH
TRBJ1-4,TRBV4-1,ASSHRATNEKLF
TRBJ1-2,TRBV2,ASSEDSSYYGYT
TRBJ2-1,TRBV6-5,ASRGTGSYNEQF
TRBJ2-1,TRBV27,ASSGTGDHEQF
TRBJ1-4,TRBV4-1,ASSLGGNEKLF
TRBJ1-5,TRBV27,ASSHRDSNQPQH
TRBJ2-7,TRBV7-2,ASNPPGLAGNEQY
TRBJ2-7,TRBV18,ASSPLGTIGSYEQY
TRBJ1-1,TRBV7-9,ASSLGDRLNTEAF
TRBJ2-7,TRBV7-2,ASSLVAGREQY
TRBJ2-3,TRBV11-3,ASSIGRGLGTDTQY
TRBJ2-3,TRBV6-6,ASSTSGIITDTQY